This T cell receptor (beta chain) was identified during a study of T cell changes during pregnancy in multiple sclerosis. Germline CDR1 and CDR2: MDHEN and SYDVKM. This CDR3 has 12 amino acids. The ends were cut back, 2 bases at V and 11 bases at J, with 12 bases in the middle. Clones were read by immunoSEQ multiplex PCR, and TCRdb kept only the in-frame ones, dropping some. The sample holds 50,000 or so clones, about 90% seen once. The sample in question was CD4+ T cells from peripheral blood mononuclear cells, obtained in the second trimester of pregnancy. This TCR was recovered from a female donor with multiple sclerosis, enrolled in a pregnancy study. V is TRBV28 and J is TRBJ1-1; no clear D gene. The DNA of the CDR3 is TGTGCCAGCAGTTTAACCGGGTTTGAGGCTTTCTTT. It is translated as CASSLTGFEAFF.